A selection of T cell receptor beta chains follows, all from one sample in a study of blood T cell repertoires in COVID-19. Sequencing used immunoSEQ multiplex PCR; TCRdb keeps in-frame clones, though not all of them. The sample records over 110,000 clones, roughly 82% being singletons. What was sequenced was peripheral blood. Receptors were obtained from a man aged 60 to 69 with active or convalescent COVID-19. The CDR3 runs from the conserved cysteine through the conserved F or W. The order of the fields is CDR3 protein, CDR3 DNA, clone size, J gene, D gene, V gene. D genes are given only for firm matches. Clone size appears in some rows only: once, few, many, or a class for an expanded clone.

CDR3aa: CASSQDRGNQPQHF
CDR3nt: TGCGCCAGCAGCCAAGATCGAGGCAATCAGCCCCAGCATTTT
abundance: NA
j_gene: TRBJ1-5
d_gene: NA
v_gene: TRBV4-3

CDR3aa: CASSTQGQTMNTEAFF
CDR3nt: TGTGCCAGCAGCACCCAAGGACAGACCATGAACACTGAAGCTTTCTTT
abundance: NA
j_gene: TRBJ1-1
d_gene: NA
v_gene: TRBV7-2

CDR3aa: CASSRTGAEAFF
CDR3nt: TGCGCCAGCAGTCGGACAGGCGCTGAAGCTTTCTTT
abundance: NA
j_gene: TRBJ1-1
d_gene: TRBD1
v_gene: TRBV10-1

CDR3aa: CASSQRGQETQYF
CDR3nt: TGCGCCAGCAGCCAGAGGGGGCAAGAGACCCAGTACTTC
abundance: NA
j_gene: TRBJ2-5
d_gene: NA
v_gene: TRBV4-3

CDR3aa: CASRSGGSNSPLHF
CDR3nt: TGTGCCAGCAGATCAGGAGGGAGTAATTCACCCCTCCACTTT
abundance: NA
j_gene: TRBJ1-6
d_gene: NA
v_gene: TRBV2

CDR3aa: CATSDPGQGGGGYTF
CDR3nt: TGTGCCACCAGTGACCCGGGACAGGGAGGAGGTGGCTACACCTTC
abundance: few
j_gene: TRBJ1-2
d_gene: TRBD1
v_gene: TRBV24-1

CDR3aa: CASSLRAGKSTDTQYF
CDR3nt: TGTGCCAGCAGCCTGAGGGCGGGGAAAAGCACAGATACGCAGTATTTT
abundance: NA
j_gene: TRBJ2-3
d_gene: NA
v_gene: TRBV14

CDR3aa: CASSQISGRTYEQYF
CDR3nt: TGCGCCAGCAGCCAGATTAGCGGACGGACCTACGAGCAGTACTTC
abundance: few
j_gene: TRBJ2-7
d_gene: NA
v_gene: TRBV5-1

CDR3aa: CASSDRGRADTQYF
CDR3nt: TGTGCCAGCAGTGACAGGGGTAGGGCAGATACGCAGTATTTT
abundance: NA
j_gene: TRBJ2-3
d_gene: NA
v_gene: TRBV6-1

CDR3aa: CASMGPEQFF
CDR3nt: TGTGCCAGCATGGGCCCCGAGCAGTTCTTC
abundance: once
j_gene: TRBJ2-1
d_gene: NA
v_gene: TRBV7-9

CDR3aa: CASSPRPLSADTQYF
CDR3nt: TGTGCCAGCAGCCCGCGGCCCCTAAGTGCAGATACGCAGTATTTT
abundance: NA
j_gene: TRBJ2-3
d_gene: NA
v_gene: TRBV7-8

CDR3aa: CASSTIDSLGDGTQYF
CDR3nt: TGTGCCAGTAGTACAATAGACAGCTTAGGTGATGGAACCCAGTACTTC
abundance: NA
j_gene: TRBJ2-5
d_gene: NA
v_gene: TRBV19

CDR3aa: CASSFQGYYGYTF
CDR3nt: TGTGCCAGCAGTTTCCAGGGGTACTATGGCTACACCTTC
abundance: NA
j_gene: TRBJ1-2
d_gene: NA
v_gene: TRBV27

CDR3aa: CASSIGRRAFTDTQYF
CDR3nt: TGTGCCAGTAGTATAGGGCGCAGAGCGTTCACAGATACGCAGTATTTT
abundance: NA
j_gene: TRBJ2-3
d_gene: NA
v_gene: TRBV19

CDR3aa: CASSLPAGRDNSPLHF
CDR3nt: TGCGCCAGCAGCCTACCCGCGGGGAGGGATAATTCACCCCTCCACTTT
abundance: NA
j_gene: TRBJ1-6
d_gene: NA
v_gene: TRBV4-1

CDR3aa: CASRVGQGADTQYF
CDR3nt: TGTGCCAGCAGGGTCGGCCAGGGGGCAGATACGCAGTATTTT
abundance: NA
j_gene: TRBJ2-3
d_gene: TRBD1
v_gene: TRBV2

CDR3aa: CASSSSTDLSYNEQFF
CDR3nt: TGTGCCAGCAGCTCGTCGACAGACCTCTCCTACAATGAGCAGTTCTTC
abundance: NA
j_gene: TRBJ2-1
d_gene: NA
v_gene: TRBV7-9

CDR3aa: CAWNRDRGGNEKLFF
CDR3nt: TGTGCCTGGAATCGGGACAGGGGGGGAAATGAAAAACTGTTTTTT
abundance: NA
j_gene: TRBJ1-4
d_gene: TRBD1
v_gene: TRBV30

CDR3aa: CASSPRLAGGPEETYNEQFF
CDR3nt: TGTGCCAGCAGCCCTCGACTAGCGGGAGGGCCGGAAGAGACCTACAATGAGCAGTTCTTC
abundance: NA
j_gene: TRBJ2-1
d_gene: NA
v_gene: TRBV21-1

CDR3aa: CASTSTAGRDLYGYTF
CDR3nt: TGTGCCAGTACTTCCACCGCGGGGAGGGACCTCTATGGCTACACCTTC
abundance: NA
j_gene: TRBJ1-2
d_gene: NA
v_gene: TRBV19

CDR3aa: CASSQDRGREQYF
CDR3nt: TGCGCCAGCAGCCAAGACAGGGGCCGGGAGCAGTACTTC
abundance: NA
j_gene: TRBJ2-7
d_gene: NA
v_gene: TRBV4-3

CDR3aa: CASKVGEQSAEKLFF
CDR3nt: TGTGCCAGTAAGGTGGGAGAGCAATCGGCTGAAAAACTGTTTTTT
abundance: once
j_gene: TRBJ1-4
d_gene: NA
v_gene: TRBV19

CDR3aa: CASSESKYHGTEAFF
CDR3nt: TGCGCCAGCAGTGAGTCGAAGTATCACGGCACTGAAGCTTTCTTT
abundance: few
j_gene: TRBJ1-1
d_gene: NA
v_gene: TRBV10-1

CDR3aa: CASSLSGATNEKLFF
CDR3nt: TGTGCCAGCAGTCTCTCGGGAGCAACTAATGAAAAACTGTTTTTT
abundance: NA
j_gene: TRBJ1-4
d_gene: NA
v_gene: TRBV2

CDR3aa: CASSTTGTSLTETQYF
CDR3nt: TGTGCTAGCAGCACAACCGGGACTAGCCTAACTGAGACCCAGTACTTC
abundance: NA
j_gene: TRBJ2-5
d_gene: TRBD2
v_gene: TRBV7-7

CDR3aa: CASGTGANTGELFF
CDR3nt: TGTGCCAGCGGGACAGGGGCTAACACCGGGGAGCTGTTTTTT
abundance: few
j_gene: TRBJ2-2
d_gene: TRBD1
v_gene: TRBV7-9

CDR3aa: CASSLVAGVGETQYF
CDR3nt: TGTGCCAGCAGCCTAGTAGCGGGAGTCGGGGAGACCCAGTACTTC
abundance: NA
j_gene: TRBJ2-5
d_gene: TRBD2
v_gene: TRBV3-1/TRBV3-2

CDR3aa: CASSYSSGQGKYGYTF
CDR3nt: TGTGCCAGCAGTTACTCATCCGGACAGGGAAAATATGGCTACACCTTC
abundance: NA
j_gene: TRBJ1-2
d_gene: TRBD1
v_gene: TRBV6-5